A selection of T cell receptor beta chains follows, all from one sample in a study of T cells in tuberculosis. Clones were sequenced by immunoSEQ multiplex PCR, and TCRdb holds only the in-frame ones, with some missing. The sample lists about 33,000 clones, roughly nine tenths occurring once. Specimen: PBMCs, collected at tuberculosis diagnosis. These receptors came from an adult with tuberculosis. Some clones in this sample may be carry-over from other donors' samples. Both conserved end residues are part of each CDR3. The order of the fields is D gene, J gene, V gene, clone size, CDR3 protein, CDR3 DNA. The D gene is left open where the match is weak. Only some rows state a clone size, as once, few, many or a class for expanded clones.

>TRBD2|TRBJ2-1|TRBV7-2|few
CASSPSAGAYNEQFF
TGTGCCAGCAGCCCCTCGGCGGGAGCCTACAATGAGCAGTTCTTC
>.|TRBJ1-2|TRBV19|once
CASSFRGGGYTF
TGTGCCAGTAGTTTCAGGGGTGGGGGCTACACCTTC
>TRBD1|TRBJ2-4|TRBV6-1|.
CASTKGVTGAGIQYF
TGTGCCAGCACCAAAGGAGTGACAGGGGCTGGCATTCAGTACTTC
>.|TRBJ2-1|TRBV2|.
CASSDPREPGNEQFF
TGTGCCAGCAGTGACCCCCGGGAGCCGGGAAATGAGCAGTTCTTC
>.|TRBJ2-3|TRBV18|.
CASSPPSSTDTQYF
TGTGCCAGCTCACCTCCGTCTAGCACAGATACGCAGTATTTT
>.|TRBJ1-4|TRBV7-9|.
CASNRHGLGEKLFF
TGTGCCAGTAATAGACATGGGCTGGGCGAAAAACTGTTTTTT
>TRBD1|TRBJ1-5|TRBV6-1|.
CASSAGTGDQPQHF
TGTGCCAGCAGTGCCGGGACAGGAGATCAGCCCCAGCATTTT
>TRBD2|TRBJ2-7|TRBV6-1|once
CASSERPPGLAGSYEQYF
TGTGCCAGCAGTGAACGGCCCCCGGGACTAGCGGGGTCCTACGAGCAGTACTTC
>TRBD2|TRBJ2-7|TRBV19|.
CASSMGTTSYEQYF
TGTGCCAGTAGCATGGGGACTACCTCCTACGAGCAGTACTTC
>.|TRBJ1-3|TRBV30|.
CAWSVRGDLLGNTIYF
TGTGCCTGGAGTGTAAGGGGCGACCTTCTTGGAAACACCATATATTTT
>TRBD1|TRBJ2-1|TRBV27|once
CASRWTGADAFNEQFF
TGTGCCAGCCGATGGACAGGGGCCGATGCGTTTAATGAGCAGTTCTTC
>.|TRBJ1-6|TRBV27|.
CASSLGHQRLGSPLHF
TGTGCCAGCAGTTTAGGGCACCAAAGACTAGGTTCACCCCTCCACTTT
>TRBD1|TRBJ1-1|TRBV18|.
CASSPPGQGSNTEAFF
TGTGCCAGCTCACCCCCGGGACAGGGATCGAACACTGAAGCTTTCTTT
>TRBD2|TRBJ2-7|TRBV6-1|.
CASRLLETSPYEQYF
TGTGCCAGCAGACTTTTAGAGACTAGCCCCTACGAGCAGTACTTC
>.|TRBJ2-7|TRBV7-9|once
CASSLDMPTSYEQYF
TGTGCCAGCAGCTTAGACATGCCAACCTCCTACGAGCAGTACTTC
>TRBD1|TRBJ1-1|TRBV19|.
CASSRTGGASSTEAFF
TGTGCCAGTAGCCGGACAGGGGGCGCGAGTAGCACTGAAGCTTTCTTT
>.|TRBJ2-3|TRBV11-3|.
CASSRAGTDTQYF
TGTGCCAGCAGCCGCGCCGGGACAGATACGCAGTATTTT
>.|TRBJ2-7|TRBV28|.
CASSFGGDSPYEQYF
TGTGCCAGCAGTTTTGGTGGGGACTCCCCCTACGAGCAGTACTTC
>.|TRBJ2-1|TRBV29-1|.
CSVIGSEQFF
TGCAGCGTAATCGGGTCTGAGCAGTTCTTC
>.|TRBJ1-2|TRBV2|once
CASSESYGGHKTHNYGYTF
TGTGCCAGCAGTGAATCATACGGGGGGCATAAAACCCATAACTATGGCTACACCTTC
>TRBD1|TRBJ1-5|TRBV23-1|once
CASSHLWTGGPDQPQHF
TGCGCCAGCAGTCACCTATGGACAGGGGGTCCCGATCAGCCCCAGCATTTT
>.|TRBJ1-2|TRBV5-5|.
CASSVMSYGYTF
TGTGCCAGCAGCGTAATGAGCTATGGCTACACCTTC
>TRBD1|TRBJ1-5|TRBV7-3|once
CASSATGTDSNQPQHF
TGTGCCAGCAGCGCTACAGGGACAGATAGCAATCAGCCCCAGCATTTT
>TRBD2|TRBJ2-3|TRBV7-6|.
CASSLALSLAGTDTQYF
TGTGCCAGCAGCTTAGCGTTGAGTCTAGCGGGTACAGATACGCAGTATTTT
>.|TRBJ1-3|TRBV30|.
CAWISSGNTIYF
TGTGCCTGGATTTCTTCTGGAAACACCATATATTTT
>.|TRBJ1-1|TRBV29-1|.
CSVEVAGMNTEAFF
TGCAGCGTTGAAGTTGCAGGAATGAACACTGAAGCTTTCTTT
>.|TRBJ2-7|TRBV20-1|.
CSVNSPYEQYF
TGCAGTGTAAACAGTCCCTACGAGCAGTACTTC
>TRBD1|TRBJ1-5|TRBV5-1|.
CASSPYGTGDQPQHF
TGCGCCAGCAGCCCCTATGGGACAGGGGATCAGCCCCAGCATTTT
>.|TRBJ2-3|TRBV11-2|.
CASSLGGSTDTQYF
TGTGCCAGCAGCCTCGGAGGGAGCACAGATACGCAGTATTTT
>.|TRBJ1-2|TRBV18|.
CASSPDRTADYGYTF
TGTGCCAGCTCACCCGATAGGACAGCTGACTATGGCTACACCTTC
>TRBD1|TRBJ2-7|TRBV11-2|.
CASSGQGVSYEQYF
TGTGCCAGCAGCGGGCAGGGGGTATCCTACGAGCAGTACTTC
>TRBD2|TRBJ2-2|TRBV19|.
CASSIPRGGSTGELFF
TGTGCCAGTAGTATTCCGCGGGGGGGCTCGACCGGGGAGCTGTTTTTT
>TRBD1|TRBJ1-1|TRBV6-5|.
CASMGQGRKNTEAFF
TGTGCCAGCATGGGACAGGGAAGGAAGAACACTGAAGCTTTCTTT
>.|TRBJ1-4|TRBV19|.
CASSPRRGGNEKLFF
TGTGCCAGTAGTCCCCGGAGGGGGGGGAATGAAAAACTGTTTTTT
>TRBD1|TRBJ1-1|TRBV9|.
CASSVDRGEVYF
TGTGCCAGCAGCGTAGACAGGGGAGAAGTCTACTTT
>.|TRBJ1-1|TRBV5-8|.
CASSSPWRGRVEAFF
TGTGCCAGCAGCTCCCCTTGGAGAGGGCGGGTTGAAGCTTTCTTT
>.|TRBJ1-1|TRBV6-5|.
CASAQTRTALEAFF
TGTGCCAGCGCGCAAACCCGGACAGCCCTTGAAGCTTTCTTT
>.|TRBJ1-1|TRBV5-1|.
CASSLDGTEAFF
TGCGCCAGCAGCTTGGACGGGACTGAAGCTTTCTTT
>.|TRBJ2-7|TRBV4-2|few
CASSQDLGGGVTYEQYF
TGTGCCAGCAGCCAAGATCTTGGGGGGGGCGTGACCTACGAGCAGTACTTC
>.|TRBJ2-7|TRBV7-8|.
CASSLAGGVYEQYF
TGTGCCAGCAGCTTAGCAGGGGGAGTATACGAGCAGTACTTC
>.|TRBJ1-1|TRBV29-1|.
CSTIGVNTEAFF
TGCAGCACCATCGGGGTGAACACTGAAGCTTTCTTT
>TRBD1|TRBJ2-7|TRBV7-2|.
CASSPTGTGAYEQYF
TGTGCCAGCAGCCCTACCGGGACAGGAGCCTACGAGCAGTACTTC
>TRBD1|TRBJ1-2|TRBV6-5|.
CASTNDRDLGYTF
TGTGCCAGCACCAACGACAGGGATCTAGGCTACACCTTC
>.|TRBJ2-7|TRBV7-2|.
CASRASAITYEQYF
TGTGCCAGCAGAGCTAGCGCAATCACCTACGAGCAGTACTTC
>.|TRBJ1-2|TRBV19|.
CASKGEGGYTF
TGTGCCAGTAAAGGGGAAGGTGGCTACACCTTC
>TRBD1|TRBJ1-6|TRBV4-2|few
CASSHVDTGTVFNSPLHF
TGTGCCAGCAGCCATGTAGATACCGGGACAGTTTTTAATTCACCCCTCCACTTT
>TRBD1|TRBJ2-7|TRBV28|.
CASSMTGAPLSYEQYF
TGTGCCAGCAGCATGACAGGGGCCCCTCTCTCCTACGAGCAGTACTTC
>.|TRBJ1-5|TRBV30|few
CAWSVSSNQPQHF
TGTGCCTGGAGTGTATCGAGCAATCAGCCCCAGCATTTT
>TRBD2|TRBJ2-5|TRBV27|.
CASSFGLAGVKETQYF
TGTGCCAGCAGTTTCGGACTAGCGGGGGTGAAAGAGACCCAGTACTTC
>.|TRBJ2-3|TRBV19|.
CASSVHTDTQYF
TGTGCCAGTAGTGTCCACACAGATACGCAGTATTTT
>.|TRBJ1-5|TRBV2|.
CASSTRSSNQPQHF
TGTGCCAGCAGTACTAGGAGTAGCAATCAGCCCCAGCATTTT